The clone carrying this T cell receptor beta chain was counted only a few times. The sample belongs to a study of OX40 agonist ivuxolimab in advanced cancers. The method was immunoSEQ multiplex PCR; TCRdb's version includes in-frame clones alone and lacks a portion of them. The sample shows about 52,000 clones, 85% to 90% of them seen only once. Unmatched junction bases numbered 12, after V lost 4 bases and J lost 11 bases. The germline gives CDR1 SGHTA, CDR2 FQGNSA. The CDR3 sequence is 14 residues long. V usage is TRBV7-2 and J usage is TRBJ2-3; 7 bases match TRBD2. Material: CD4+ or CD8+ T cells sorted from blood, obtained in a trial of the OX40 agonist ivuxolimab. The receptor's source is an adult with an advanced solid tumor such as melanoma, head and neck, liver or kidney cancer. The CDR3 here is CASSSSGSGGKQYF. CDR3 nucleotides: TGTGCCAGCAGCTCCTCCGGATCCGGGGGGAAGCAGTATTTT.